The following is a TCR beta chain sequence with its context. Its antigen is not yet known. Base-call qualities are not available, and no considerably larger clone is one nucleotide away. Collaborating institutions collected whole blood in K2EDTA tubes following their own protocols. For TCRbeta analysis, collaborator samples were shipped as frozen whole blood, as isolated PBMCs, or as DNA extracted from either sample type. The immunoSEQ Assay, a bias-controlled multiplex PCR, was used to amplify TCRbeta CDR3 regions from genomic DNA. Per the source publication's procedure: The number of nucleated cells in each sample was estimated from the amplification of reference gene primers within the assay. To quantify the absolute abundance of each unique TCRbeta CDR3 rearrangement, sequence reads were collapsed and filtered. For each sample, productive Simpson clonality was calculated by taking the square root of Simpson's diversity index across productive rearrangements. The table was pulled from immuneACCESS by TCRdb, which kept in-frame rearrangements only. Such tables lose some clones; where checked, under half of the loss comes from unresolved V genes, and the rest has no known cause. Clonal size and the V and J genes are those of that table, whereas D and trimming came from the DNA. The sample table holds more than 90,000 clones, of which 85% to 95% were seen once. The ten top clones hold 5.7% of the sample.

The sample comes from a study of blood T cell repertoires in COVID-19 (dated by TCRdb to about 2020). Broadly, across the study: The collaborator samples originated in the United States, Italy and Spain and spanned the acute and convalescent phases of COVID-19. The material from the prospective study consisted of cDNA or gDNA derived from T cells, B-cell-depleted T cells, or PBMCs. Deeply sampled blood TCRbeta repertoires from subjects exposed to, actively infected with, or recovered from COVID-19 were included in the dataset. The repertoires were released in a freely available public database intended as a resource for research on the immune response to SARS-CoV-2. Samples were obtained from the ongoing ImmuneRACE study (first 160 participants) and from roughly 1,300 subjects provided by 6 global collaborators. A de-identified subject ID, COVID-19 status, age in years and sex were almost always included in the sample metadata. Where available, HLA class I and class II types were taken from metadata supplied by the sample provider and were not determined by assay-based typing. General study outcomes and caveats: How much clinical and demographic metadata was included differed by source and by participant, and the metadata was provided uncurated.

From the cysteine up to the phenylalanine, the CDR3 has a length of 15 residues. CDR3 DNA only is kept here, 45 bases in frame from base 1. Based on the germline V gene, the CDR1 and CDR2 sequences are MDHEN and SYDVKM. Here V drops 3 bases and J drops 10 bases, and the junction holds 6 bases not matched to any gene. The sequenced sample was peripheral blood. The TCR comes from a middle-aged man with active COVID-19. Recombination joined TRBV28 with TRBJ2-1; 13 nucleotides in the junction match TRBD2. The bases read TGTGCCAGCAGTTTCGGGACTAGCGGGAAGGGAGAGCAGTTCTTC. It encodes CASSFGTSGKGEQFF.